A selection of T cell receptor beta chains follows, all from one sample in a study of technical replicates of blood from a few donors. Only in-frame clones appear in the TCRdb table, and some are missing; sequencing was by immunoSEQ multiplex PCR. Of 50,000 to 65,000 clones in the sample, under 90% are singletons; the top ten hold approximately 4.8%. Sequencing was performed on PBMCs. The source of these receptors is a human donor in good health. Some clones in this sample may be carry-over from other donors' samples. Each CDR3 is given without its conserved first and last residue. Clone size is stated in some rows and not others, as once, few, many or a class when expanded.

abundance	v_gene	j_gene	CDR3aa
few	TRBV11-1	TRBJ1-1	ASSFLGGREAF
-	TRBV2	TRBJ2-3	ASSELLVSTDTQY
-	TRBV7-9	TRBJ2-3	ASSPHLGPRDTQY
-	TRBV7-6	TRBJ2-7	ASSLEGAGATYEQY
-	TRBV10-3	TRBJ1-1	AISLGQWTEAF
-	TRBV7-9	TRBJ2-2	ASSDTLKSLTGELF
-	TRBV2	TRBJ1-4	ASRPMGQANEKLF
-	TRBV11-2	TRBJ1-3	ASNPLGARGSGNTIY
-	TRBV4-1	TRBJ1-3	ASSQVLRRDRGLSGNTIY
few	TRBV19	TRBJ1-1	ASSLWGGKGNTEAF
-	TRBV5-6	TRBJ2-2	ASSPGVGLADTGELF
-	TRBV6-4	TRBJ1-1	ASSEMRNTEAF
-	TRBV4-3	TRBJ1-1	ASSQDRQGDTEAF
-	TRBV5-1	TRBJ2-5	ASSEPGQGFQETQY